The 2 T cell receptor beta chains below all came from one sample that was sequenced in a study of patients and donors after allogeneic stem cell transplantation (dated by TCRdb to the early 2020s). Library prep was done by RT-PCR. Instrument on record: NextSeq 550. TCRdb handled the public reads itself, with Q25 trimming in fastp and clone calling in MiXCR, and kept productive beta chains. Records with the same CDR3 protein are collapsed into one entry carrying the most frequent genes and DNA. The table for this sample lists tens of thousands of distinct CDR3 sequences; 4% to 5% of them were counted only once. Together, the top ten hold around 2.6% of the sample. Sequencing was performed on blood, either unsorted or a sorted T cell fraction (not recorded which). These receptors came from a human donor who was either an allogeneic HSCT recipient or a stem cell or donor lymphocyte infusion donor (not recorded which). It is not recorded whose cells these are; they may come from a transplant donor.

This clonotype was seen repeatedly, ten times or more. The chain is built from TRBV5-1 and TRBJ2-6; D remains ambiguous. CDR1 is SGHRS and CDR2 is YFSETQ in the germline V gene. This CDR3 contains 16 residues. V shed 0 bases and J shed 0 bases, with 7 bases lying between them. The CDR3 nucleotides read TGCGCCAGCAGCTTGGGGCAGGCCTCTGGGGCCAACGTCCTGACTTTC. Residues: CASSLGQASGANVLTF. The complete variable domain, with remaining parts taken from reference TRBV5-1 and TRBJ2-6, reads KAGVTQTPRYLIKTRGQQVTLSCSPISGHRSVSWYQQTPGQGLQFLFEYFSETQRNKGNFPGRFSGRQFSNSRSEMNVSTLELGDSALYLCASSLGQASGANVLTFGAGSRLTVL.

Ten or more counts support this clonotype. The rearrangement joins TRBV12-3 or TRBV12-4 to TRBJ1-5; D is unresolved. The CDR3 is 13 amino acids. Trimming removed 3 bases from V and 6 bases from J, with 9 bases in between. CDR3 in amino acids: CASSFDFRQPQHF. DNA of the CDR3: TGTGCCAGCAGTTTCGATTTCCGTCAGCCCCAGCATTTT.